This entry is about one TCR beta chain. The antigen is undetermined. Clones were read by immunoSEQ multiplex PCR, and TCRdb kept only the in-frame ones, dropping some. The data hold over 150,000 clones, with 90% observed a single time. The record originates from a study of T cell responses to AZD1222 COVID-19 vaccine. Findings of the study overall: Two doses of AZD1222 preceded a rise in Spike-specific TCR breadth and depth.

The V end was cut by 5 bases, the J end by 5 bases, with 16 bases between. Germline CDR1 and CDR2: SGHNT and YYREEE (reference sequence). The CDR3 has 14 amino acids. This sequence originates from an adult in good health. The chain joins TRBV5-4 to TRBJ2-5, with D possibly being TRBD2 (7 bases). This sample comprised peripheral blood, obtained on day 0 of AZD1222 vaccination. CDR3 DNA sequence: TGTGCCAGCAGAAAGGGGGGGGCCTGGGAGACCCAGTACTTC. This translates into CASRKGGAWETQYF.